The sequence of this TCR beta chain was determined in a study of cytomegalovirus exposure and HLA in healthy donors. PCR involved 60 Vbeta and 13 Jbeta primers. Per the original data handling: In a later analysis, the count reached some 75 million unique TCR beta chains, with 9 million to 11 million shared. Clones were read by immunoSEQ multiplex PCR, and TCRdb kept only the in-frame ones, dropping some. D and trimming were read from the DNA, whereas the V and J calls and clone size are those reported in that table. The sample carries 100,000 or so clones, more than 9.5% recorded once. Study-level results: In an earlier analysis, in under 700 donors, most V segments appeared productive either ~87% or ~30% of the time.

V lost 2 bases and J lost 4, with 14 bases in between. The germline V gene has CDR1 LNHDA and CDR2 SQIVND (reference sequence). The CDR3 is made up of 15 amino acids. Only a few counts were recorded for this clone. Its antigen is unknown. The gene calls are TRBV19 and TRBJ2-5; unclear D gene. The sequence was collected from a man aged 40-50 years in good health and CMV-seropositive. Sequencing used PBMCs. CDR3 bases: TGTGCCAGTAGTATAACCAGGCAAGGTTCAGAGACCCAGTACTTC. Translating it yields CASSITRQGSETQYF.